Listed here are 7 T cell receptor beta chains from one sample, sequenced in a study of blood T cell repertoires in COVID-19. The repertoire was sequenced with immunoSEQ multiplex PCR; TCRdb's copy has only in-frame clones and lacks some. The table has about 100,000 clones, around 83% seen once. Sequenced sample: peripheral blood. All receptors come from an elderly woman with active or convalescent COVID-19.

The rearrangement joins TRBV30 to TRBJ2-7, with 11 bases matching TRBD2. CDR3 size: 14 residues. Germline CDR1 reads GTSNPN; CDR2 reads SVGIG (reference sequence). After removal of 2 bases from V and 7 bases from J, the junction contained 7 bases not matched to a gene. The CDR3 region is CAWSLAGGFLEQYF. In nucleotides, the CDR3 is TGTGCCTGGAGTCTAGCGGGGGGATTTTTGGAGCAGTACTTC.

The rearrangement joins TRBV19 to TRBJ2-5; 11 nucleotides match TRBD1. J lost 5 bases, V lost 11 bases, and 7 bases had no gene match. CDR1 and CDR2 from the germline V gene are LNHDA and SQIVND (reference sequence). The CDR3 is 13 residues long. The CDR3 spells CACRDRGSETQYF. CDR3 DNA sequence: TGTGCCTGCCGGGACAGGGGGTCGGAGACCCAGTACTTC.

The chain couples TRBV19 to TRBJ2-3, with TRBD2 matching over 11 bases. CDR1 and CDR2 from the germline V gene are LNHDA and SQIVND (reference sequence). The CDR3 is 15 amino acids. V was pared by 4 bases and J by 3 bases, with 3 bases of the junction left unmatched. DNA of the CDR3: TGTGCCAGTAGTACCACTAGCGGGAGAACAGATACGCAGTATTTT. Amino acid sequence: CASSTTSGRTDTQYF.

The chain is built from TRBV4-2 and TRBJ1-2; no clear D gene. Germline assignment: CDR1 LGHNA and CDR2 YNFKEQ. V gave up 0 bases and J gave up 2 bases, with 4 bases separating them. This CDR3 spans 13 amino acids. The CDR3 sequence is CASSQDRNYGYTF. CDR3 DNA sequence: TGTGCCAGCAGCCAAGACAGGAACTATGGCTACACCTTC.

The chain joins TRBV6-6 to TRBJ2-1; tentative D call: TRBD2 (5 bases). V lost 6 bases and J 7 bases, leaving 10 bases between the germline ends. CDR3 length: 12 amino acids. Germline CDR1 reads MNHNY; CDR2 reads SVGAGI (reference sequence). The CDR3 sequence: CASRGDRNEQFF. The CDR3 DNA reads TGTGCCAGCAGGGGAGATAGGAATGAGCAGTTCTTC.

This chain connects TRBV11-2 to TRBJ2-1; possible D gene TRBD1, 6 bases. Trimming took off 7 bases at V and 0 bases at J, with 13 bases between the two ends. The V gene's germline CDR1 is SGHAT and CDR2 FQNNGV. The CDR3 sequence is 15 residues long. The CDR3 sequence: CASTVTGYSYNEQFF. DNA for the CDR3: TGTGCCAGCACGGTTACAGGGTACTCCTACAATGAGCAGTTCTTC.

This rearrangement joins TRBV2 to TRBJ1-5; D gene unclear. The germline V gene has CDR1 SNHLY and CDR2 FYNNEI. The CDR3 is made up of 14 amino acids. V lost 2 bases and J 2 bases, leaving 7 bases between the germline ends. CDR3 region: CASSESSGNQPQHF. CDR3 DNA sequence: TGTGCCAGCAGTGAATCGTCTGGCAATCAGCCCCAGCATTTT.